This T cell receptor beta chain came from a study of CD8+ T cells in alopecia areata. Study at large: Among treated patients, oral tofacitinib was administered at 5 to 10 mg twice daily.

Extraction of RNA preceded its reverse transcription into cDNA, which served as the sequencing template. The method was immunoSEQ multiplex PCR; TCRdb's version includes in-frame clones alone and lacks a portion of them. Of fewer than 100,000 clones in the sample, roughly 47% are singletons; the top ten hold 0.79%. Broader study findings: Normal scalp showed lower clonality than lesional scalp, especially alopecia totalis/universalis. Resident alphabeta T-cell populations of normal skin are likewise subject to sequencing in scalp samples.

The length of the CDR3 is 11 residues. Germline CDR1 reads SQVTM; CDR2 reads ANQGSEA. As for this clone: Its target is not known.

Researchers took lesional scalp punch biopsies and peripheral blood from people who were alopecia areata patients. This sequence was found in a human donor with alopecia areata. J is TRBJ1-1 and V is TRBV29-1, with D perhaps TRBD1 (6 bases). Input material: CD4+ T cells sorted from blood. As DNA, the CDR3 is TGCAGGGGCGGGGGGCCGACTGAAGCTTTCTTT. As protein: CRGGGPTEAFF.